This record looks at one T cell receptor beta chain sequence and its context. Its antigen is not known. A clone one base away is much larger, so this may be a read error. Likely a read error: the CDR3 ends without its conserved phenylalanine or tryptophan. The V segment lost 3 bases and the J segment 2 bases; nucleotides outside the gene matches: 2. This CDR3 region has 14 residues. Germline V lookup: CDR1 SGHRS, CDR2 YFSETQ. The data were taken from a study of molecular identifiers for immune sequencing clone quantification. Whole-study findings and limits: In a background of around 1 million naive cells, spiked Jurkat TCR RNA from one cell was reportedly detectable.

Bulk TCR libraries were made with methods that had been previously described and with listed TCR primers. Using its own MiXCR run on the PCR reads, TCRdb lists one record per CDR3 protein. The sample lists about 320,000 distinct CDR3 sequences, 24% occurring once. Sorted naive CD8 T cells were those defined as CD8+CD4-CCR7+CD45RA+. What was sequenced was naive CD8+ T cells from blood, with Jurkat cell RNA spiked in. Stated subset: FACS-sorted CD8+CD4-CCR7+CD45RA+ naive T cells. This chain connects TRBV5-1 to TRBJ2-1; 7 nucleotides line up with TRBD1. The receptor's source is a human donor in good health. Some libraries in this study had Jurkat cell RNA spiked in. CDR3 residues: CASSWDSAYNEQFC. DNA of the CDR3: TGCGCCAGCAGCTGGGACAGCGCCTACAATGAGCAGTTCTGC.